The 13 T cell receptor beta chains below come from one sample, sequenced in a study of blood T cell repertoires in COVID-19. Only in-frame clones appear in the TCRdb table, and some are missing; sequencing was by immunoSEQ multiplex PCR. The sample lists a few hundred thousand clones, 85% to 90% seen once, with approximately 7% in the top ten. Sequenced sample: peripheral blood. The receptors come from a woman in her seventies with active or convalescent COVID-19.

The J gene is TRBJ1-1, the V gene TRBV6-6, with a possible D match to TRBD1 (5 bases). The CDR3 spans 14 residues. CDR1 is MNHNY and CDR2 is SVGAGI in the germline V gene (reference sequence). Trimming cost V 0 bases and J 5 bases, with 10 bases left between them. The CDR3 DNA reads TGTGCCAGCAGTTACTCGGGGGGTACAACTGAAGCTTTCTTT. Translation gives CASSYSGGTTEAFF.

CDR3 amino acids: CASSTPGQGHEQYF. DNA for the CDR3: TGTGCCAGCAGTACCCCGGGACAGGGCCACGAGCAGTACTTC. This chain uses TRBV27 with TRBJ2-7; 9 bases are shared with TRBD1. CDR1 is MNHEY and CDR2 is SMNVEV in the germline V gene (reference sequence). V was pared by 5 bases and J by 5 bases, with 7 bases of the junction left unmatched. The CDR3 runs to 14 residues.

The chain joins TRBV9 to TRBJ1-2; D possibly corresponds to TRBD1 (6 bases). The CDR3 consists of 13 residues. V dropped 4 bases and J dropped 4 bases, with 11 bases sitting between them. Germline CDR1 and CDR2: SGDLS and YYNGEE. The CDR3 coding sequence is TGTGCCAGCAGCCCGGTAGGGGGCTATGGCTACACCTTC. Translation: CASSPVGGYGYTF. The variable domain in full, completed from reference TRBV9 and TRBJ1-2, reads DSGVTQTPKHLITATGQRVTLRCSPRSGDLSVYWYQQSLDQGLQFLIQYYNGEERAKGNILERFSAQQFPDLHSELNLSSLELGDSALYFCASSPVGGYGYTFGSGTRLTVV.

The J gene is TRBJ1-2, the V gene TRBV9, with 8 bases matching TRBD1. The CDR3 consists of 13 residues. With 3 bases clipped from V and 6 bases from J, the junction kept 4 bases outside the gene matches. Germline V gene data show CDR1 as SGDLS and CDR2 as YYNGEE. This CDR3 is CASSAWDRNGYTF. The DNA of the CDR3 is TGTGCCAGCAGCGCTTGGGACAGGAATGGCTACACCTTC.

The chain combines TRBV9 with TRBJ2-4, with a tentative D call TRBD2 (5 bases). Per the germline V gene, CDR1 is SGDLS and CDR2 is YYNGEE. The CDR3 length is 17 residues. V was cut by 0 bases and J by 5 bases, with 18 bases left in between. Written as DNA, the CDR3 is TGTGCCAGCAGCGTAGCGCCGGGATACGGTACCGAAAACATTCAGTACTTC. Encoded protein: CASSVAPGYGTENIQYF.

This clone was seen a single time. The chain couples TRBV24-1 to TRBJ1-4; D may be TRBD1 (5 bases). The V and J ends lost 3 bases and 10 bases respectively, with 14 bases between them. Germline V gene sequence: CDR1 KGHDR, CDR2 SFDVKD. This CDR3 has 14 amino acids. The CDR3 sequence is CATSDPGQQGKLFF. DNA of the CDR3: TGTGCCACCAGTGATCCCGGGCAGCAGGGAAAACTGTTTTTT.

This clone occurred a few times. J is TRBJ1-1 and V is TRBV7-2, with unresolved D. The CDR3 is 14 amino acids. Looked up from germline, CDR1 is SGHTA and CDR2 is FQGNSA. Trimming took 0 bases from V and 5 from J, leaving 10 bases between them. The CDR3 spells CASSLALGGTEAFF. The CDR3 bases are TGTGCCAGCAGCTTAGCGCTTGGAGGGACTGAAGCTTTCTTT. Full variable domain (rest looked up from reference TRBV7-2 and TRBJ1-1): GAGVSQSPSNKVTEKGKDVELRCDPISGHTALYWYRQSLGQGLEFLIYFQGNSAPDKSGLPSDRFSAERTGGSVSTLTIQRTQQEDSAVYLCASSLALGGTEAFFGQGTRLTVV.

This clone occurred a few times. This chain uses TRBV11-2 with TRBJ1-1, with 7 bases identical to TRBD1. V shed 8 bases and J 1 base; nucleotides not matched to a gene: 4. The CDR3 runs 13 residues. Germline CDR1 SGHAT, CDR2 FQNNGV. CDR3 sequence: CASSGQPNTEAFF. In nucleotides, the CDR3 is TGTGCCAGCTCGGGACAGCCGAACACTGAAGCTTTCTTT.

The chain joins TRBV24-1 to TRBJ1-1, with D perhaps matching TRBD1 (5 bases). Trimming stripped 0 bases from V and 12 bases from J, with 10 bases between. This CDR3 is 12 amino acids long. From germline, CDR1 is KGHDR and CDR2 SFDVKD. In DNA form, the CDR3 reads TGTGCCACCAGTGATTTGAGGGGTTTGTCTTTCTTT. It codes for CATSDLRGLSFF.

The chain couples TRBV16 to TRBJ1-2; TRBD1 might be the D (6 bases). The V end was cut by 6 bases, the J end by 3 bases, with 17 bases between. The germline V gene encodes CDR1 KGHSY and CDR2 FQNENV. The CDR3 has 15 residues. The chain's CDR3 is CASSSIQGYDYGYTF. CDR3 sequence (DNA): TGTGCCAGCAGTTCTATACAGGGCTACGACTATGGCTACACCTTC.

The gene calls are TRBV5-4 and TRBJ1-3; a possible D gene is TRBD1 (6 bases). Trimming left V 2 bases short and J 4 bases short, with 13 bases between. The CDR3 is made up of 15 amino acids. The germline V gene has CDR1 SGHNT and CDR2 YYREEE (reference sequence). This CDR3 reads CASSLQGRRGNTIYF. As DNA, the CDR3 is TGTGCCAGCAGCTTACAGGGAAGGAGAGGAAACACCATATATTTT.

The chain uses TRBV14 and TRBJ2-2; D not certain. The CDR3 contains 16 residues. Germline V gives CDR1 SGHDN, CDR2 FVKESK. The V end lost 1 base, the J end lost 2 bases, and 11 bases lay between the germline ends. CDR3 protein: CASSQGRSLNTGELFF. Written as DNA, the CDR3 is TGTGCCAGCAGCCAAGGGAGATCCTTAAACACCGGGGAGCTGTTTTTT.

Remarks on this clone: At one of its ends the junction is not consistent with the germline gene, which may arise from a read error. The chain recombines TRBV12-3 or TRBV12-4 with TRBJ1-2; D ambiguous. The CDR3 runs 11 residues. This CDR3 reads CASSSTPRASF. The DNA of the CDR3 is TGTGCCAGCAGCTCAACGCCGAGGGCGTCCTTC.